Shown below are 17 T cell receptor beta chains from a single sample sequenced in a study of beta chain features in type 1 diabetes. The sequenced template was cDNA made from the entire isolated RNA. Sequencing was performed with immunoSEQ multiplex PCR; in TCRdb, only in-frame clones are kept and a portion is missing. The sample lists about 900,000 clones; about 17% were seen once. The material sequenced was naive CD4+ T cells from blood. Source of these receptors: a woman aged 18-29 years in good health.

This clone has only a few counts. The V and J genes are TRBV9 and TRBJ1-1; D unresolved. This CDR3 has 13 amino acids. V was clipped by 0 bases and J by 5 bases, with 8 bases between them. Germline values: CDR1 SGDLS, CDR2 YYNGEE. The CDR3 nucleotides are TGTGCCAGCAGCGTAGCTGGGCGGACTGAAGCTTTCTTT. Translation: CASSVAGRTEAFF.

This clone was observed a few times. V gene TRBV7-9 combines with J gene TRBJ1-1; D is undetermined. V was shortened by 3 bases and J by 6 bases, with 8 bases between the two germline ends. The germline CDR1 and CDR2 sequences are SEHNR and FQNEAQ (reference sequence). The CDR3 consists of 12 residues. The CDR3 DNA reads TGTGCCAGCAGCTTGAGCTCAGCTGAAGCTTTCTTT. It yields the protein CASSLSSAEAFF.

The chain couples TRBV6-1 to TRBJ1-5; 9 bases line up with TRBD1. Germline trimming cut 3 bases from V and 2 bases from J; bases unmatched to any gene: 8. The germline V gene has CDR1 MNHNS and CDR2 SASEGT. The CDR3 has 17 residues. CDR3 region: CASSDRDRAGGNQPQHF. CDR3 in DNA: TGTGCCAGCAGTGACCGGGACAGGGCCGGCGGCAATCAGCCCCAGCATTTT.

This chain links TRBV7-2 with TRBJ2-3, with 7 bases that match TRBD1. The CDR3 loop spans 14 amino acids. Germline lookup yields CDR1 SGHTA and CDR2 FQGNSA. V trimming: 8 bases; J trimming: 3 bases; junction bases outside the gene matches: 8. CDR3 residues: CASGMGQSTDTQYF. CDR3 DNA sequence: TGTGCCAGCGGTATGGGACAGAGTACAGATACGCAGTATTTT.

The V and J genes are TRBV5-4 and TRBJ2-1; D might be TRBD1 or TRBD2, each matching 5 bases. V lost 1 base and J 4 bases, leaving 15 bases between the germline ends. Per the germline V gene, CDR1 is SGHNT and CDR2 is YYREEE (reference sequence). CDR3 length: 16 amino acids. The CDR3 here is CASSLPLVGDYNEQFF. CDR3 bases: TGTGCCAGCAGCTTGCCACTAGTGGGGGATTACAATGAGCAGTTCTTC.

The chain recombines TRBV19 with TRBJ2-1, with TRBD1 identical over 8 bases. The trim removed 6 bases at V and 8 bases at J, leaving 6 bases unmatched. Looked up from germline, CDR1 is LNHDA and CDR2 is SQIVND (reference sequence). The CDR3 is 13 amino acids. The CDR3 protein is CASSRGLGDEQFF. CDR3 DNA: TGTGCCAGTAGCAGGGGGCTGGGCGATGAGCAGTTCTTC.

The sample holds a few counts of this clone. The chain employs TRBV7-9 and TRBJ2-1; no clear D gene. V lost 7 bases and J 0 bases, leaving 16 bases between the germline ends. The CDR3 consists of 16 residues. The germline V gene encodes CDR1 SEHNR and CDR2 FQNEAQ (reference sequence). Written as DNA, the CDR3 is TGTGCCAGCAACCCTTCGCACAGCATCTCCTACAATGAGCAGTTCTTC. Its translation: CASNPSHSISYNEQFF.

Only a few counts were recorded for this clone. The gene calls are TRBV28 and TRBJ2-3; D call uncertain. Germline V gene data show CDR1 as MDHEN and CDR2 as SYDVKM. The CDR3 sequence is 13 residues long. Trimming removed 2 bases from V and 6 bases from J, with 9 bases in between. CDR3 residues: CASSLLTPDTQYF. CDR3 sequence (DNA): TGTGCCAGCAGTTTACTAACACCGGATACGCAGTATTTT.

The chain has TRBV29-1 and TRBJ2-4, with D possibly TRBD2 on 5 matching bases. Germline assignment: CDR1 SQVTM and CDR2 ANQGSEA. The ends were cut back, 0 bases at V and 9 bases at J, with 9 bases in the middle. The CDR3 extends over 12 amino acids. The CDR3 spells CSVEDLALIQYF. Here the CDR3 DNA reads TGCAGCGTTGAAGACCTAGCCCTCATTCAGTACTTC.

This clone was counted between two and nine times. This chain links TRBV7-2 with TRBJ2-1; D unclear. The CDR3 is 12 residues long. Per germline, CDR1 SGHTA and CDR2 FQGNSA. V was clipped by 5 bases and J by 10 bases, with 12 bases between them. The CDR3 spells CASSGTRLEQFF. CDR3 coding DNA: TGTGCCAGCAGCGGAACCCGTTTAGAGCAGTTCTTC.

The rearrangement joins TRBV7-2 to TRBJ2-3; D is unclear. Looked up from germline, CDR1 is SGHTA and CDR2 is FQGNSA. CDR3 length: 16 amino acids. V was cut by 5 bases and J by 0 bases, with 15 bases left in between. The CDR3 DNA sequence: TGTGCCAGCAGCCTTAGACGAGATTCTAGCACAGATACGCAGTATTTT. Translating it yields CASSLRRDSSTDTQYF.

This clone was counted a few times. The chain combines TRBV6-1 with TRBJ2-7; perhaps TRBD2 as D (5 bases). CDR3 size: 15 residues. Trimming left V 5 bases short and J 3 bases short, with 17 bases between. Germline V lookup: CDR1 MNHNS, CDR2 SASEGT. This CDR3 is CASSRELPSGYEQYF. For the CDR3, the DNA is TGTGCCAGCAGTCGGGAACTGCCCTCGGGCTACGAGCAGTACTTC.

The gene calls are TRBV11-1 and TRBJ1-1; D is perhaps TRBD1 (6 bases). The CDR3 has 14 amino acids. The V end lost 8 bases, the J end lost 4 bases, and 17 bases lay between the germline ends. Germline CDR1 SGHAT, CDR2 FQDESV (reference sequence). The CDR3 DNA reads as TGTGCCAGCGGGGAAACAGGGTGGAGCACTGAAGCTTTCTTT. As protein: CASGETGWSTEAFF.

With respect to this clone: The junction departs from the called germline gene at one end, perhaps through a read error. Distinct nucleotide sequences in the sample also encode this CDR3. CDR3 region: CASSQDRDTEAFF. CDR3 in DNA: TGCGCCAGCAGCCAAGACAGGGACACTGAAGCTTTCTTT. This rearrangement joins TRBV5-4 to TRBJ1-1; 7 nucleotides line up with TRBD1. Germline values: CDR1 SGHNT, CDR2 YYREEE (reference sequence). The CDR3 length is 13 residues. Full variable domain (outside the CDR3, taken from reference TRBV5-4 and TRBJ1-1): ETGVTQSPTHLIKTRGQQVTLRCSSQSGHNTVSWYQQALGQGPQFIFQYYREEENGRGNFPPRFSGLQFPNYSSELNVNALELDDSALYLCASSQDRDTEAFFGQGTRLTVV.

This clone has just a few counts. This chain's CDR3 is CASSLYPGRDEQFF. The CDR3 DNA reads TGTGCCAGCAGTTTATATCCGGGGAGGGATGAGCAGTTCTTC. The rearrangement links TRBV27 to TRBJ2-1, with 7 bases fitting TRBD2. This CDR3 is 14 amino acids long. The germline V gene encodes CDR1 MNHEY and CDR2 SMNVEV (reference sequence). The junction had 5 bases not matched to a gene; V was cut back by 1 base and J by 8 bases.

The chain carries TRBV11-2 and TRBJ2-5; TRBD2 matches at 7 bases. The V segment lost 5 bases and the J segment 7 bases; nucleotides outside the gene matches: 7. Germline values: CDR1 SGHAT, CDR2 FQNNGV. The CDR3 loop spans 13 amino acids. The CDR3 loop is CASSPGLVATQYF. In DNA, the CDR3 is TGTGCCAGCAGCCCAGGACTAGTCGCGACCCAGTACTTC.

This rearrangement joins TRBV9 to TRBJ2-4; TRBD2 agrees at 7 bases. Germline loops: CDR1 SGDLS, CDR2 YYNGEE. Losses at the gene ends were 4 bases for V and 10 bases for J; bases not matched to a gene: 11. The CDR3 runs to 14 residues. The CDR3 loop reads CASSLGLAAGIQYF. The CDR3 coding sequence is TGTGCCAGCAGCTTAGGCCTAGCGGCGGGTATTCAGTACTTC.